The entry that follows covers one T cell receptor beta chain sequence. This sample stems from a study of blood T cell repertoires in COVID-19. Study information: Sites in the United States, Italy and Spain provided acute and convalescent COVID-19 samples. Sources were T cells, B-cell-depleted T cells, or PBMCs; the material itself was cDNA or gDNA.

The trim removed 4 bases at V and 3 bases at J, leaving 5 bases unmatched. This CDR3 is 14 amino acids long. From germline, CDR1 is SGHRS and CDR2 YFSETQ. Under the authors' procedure: Reference gene primer amplification gave estimated nucleated cell counts. This table comes from immunoSEQ multiplex PCR, and its TCRdb copy is limited to in-frame clones, with some not included. Clone size and the V and J calls come from that table; the DNA yielded D and trimming. The table lists some 150,000 clones, around 84% of them singletons. The chain couples TRBV5-1 to TRBJ2-7, with 9 nucleotides matching TRBD1. The sequence came from a human donor with acute or convalescent COVID-19. The donor label of this sample is uncertain. Sequenced sample: peripheral blood. The CDR3 reads CASSLSGQGYEQYF. CDR3 coding DNA: TGCGCCAGCAGCCTGTCGGGACAGGGCTACGAGCAGTACTTC.